The 14 T cell receptor beta chains below all came from one sample that was sequenced in a study of technical replicates of blood from a handful of donors. Profiling relied on immunoSEQ multiplex PCR, and the TCRdb table lists in-frame clones only, not all of them. The data show about 91,000 clones, around 93% seen once. Sequencing was done on a sample of T cells isolated from PBMCs. The source of these receptors is a human donor in good health.

This chain uses TRBV5-6 with TRBJ2-7; D may be TRBD1 (6 bases). V shed 0 bases and J shed 5 bases, with 12 bases lying between them. The CDR3 extends over 14 amino acids. From germline, CDR1 is SGHDT and CDR2 YYEEEE. The CDR3 is CASSLGIQGNEQYF. The CDR3 DNA reads TGTGCCAGCAGCTTGGGGATACAGGGAAACGAGCAGTACTTC.

The gene calls are TRBV27 and TRBJ2-1, with 7 bases lining up with TRBD2. The CDR3 has 14 residues. The V gene end was trimmed by 7 bases and the J gene end by 9 bases; junction bases not matched to a gene: 12. CDR1 is MNHEY, CDR2 SMNVEV, per germline (reference sequence). The chain's CDR3 is CASKRETSHPEQFF. The CDR3 DNA reads as TGTGCCAGCAAAAGGGAGACTAGCCATCCTGAGCAGTTCTTC.

This clone showed up just once. The chain is built from TRBV6-6 and TRBJ2-1; weak D call: TRBD2 (6 bases). Trimming shortened V by 7 bases and J by 4 bases, and 17 bases separated the two germline ends. Germline assignment: CDR1 MNHNY and CDR2 SVGAGI (reference sequence). CDR3 size: 15 residues. Written as DNA, the CDR3 is TGTGCCAGCACCGAAAGGAGGGGAATATACAATGAGCAGTTCTTC. This encodes CASTERRGIYNEQFF.

This chain connects TRBV27 to TRBJ2-1, with D hard to call. Germline CDR1 reads MNHEY; CDR2 reads SMNVEV (reference sequence). The CDR3 consists of 14 residues. Trimming cost V 3 bases and J 4 bases, with 10 bases left between them. The CDR3 reads CASSLGYAYNEQFF. Here the CDR3 DNA reads TGTGCCAGCAGTTTGGGCTACGCTTACAATGAGCAGTTCTTC.

The gene calls are TRBV11-2 and TRBJ2-7, with TRBD2 as a possible D gene (5 bases). Trimming took off 4 bases at V and 0 bases at J, with 10 bases between the two ends. From germline, CDR1 is SGHAT and CDR2 FQNNGV. The CDR3 is 14 residues long. CDR3 nucleotides: TGTGCCAGCAGCTCGGAGGCGTTCTCCTACGAGCAGTACTTC. The encoded protein is CASSSEAFSYEQYF. The whole variable domain, remainder taken from reference TRBV11-2 and TRBJ2-7, is EAGVAQSPRYKIIEKRQSVAFWCNPISGHATLYWYQQILGQGPKLLIQFQNNGVVDDSQLPKDRFSAERLKGVDSTLKIQPAKLEDSAVYLCASSSEAFSYEQYFGPGTRLTVT.

CDR3 loop: CASTNGGGRYNEQFF. In DNA form, the CDR3 reads TGTGCCAGCACCAACGGTGGAGGGCGCTACAATGAGCAGTTCTTC. The chain employs TRBV6-5 and TRBJ2-1, with D possibly being TRBD2 (6 bases). This CDR3 contains 15 residues. V was clipped by 7 bases and J by 3 bases, with 16 bases between them. The germline gives CDR1 MNHEY, CDR2 SVGAGI.

J is TRBJ1-2 and V is TRBV7-9; D remains ambiguous. The CDR3 loop spans 13 amino acids. Trimming left V 9 bases short and J 2 bases short, with 13 bases between. Germline CDR1 SEHNR, CDR2 FQNEAQ (reference sequence). As DNA, the CDR3 is TGTGCCAGTTTCGGGGAGGTAAACTATGGCTACACCTTC. This codes for CASFGEVNYGYTF.

The chain carries TRBV18 and TRBJ1-1; the D gene is possibly TRBD1 (6 bases). CDR1 and CDR2 (germline): KGHSH, LQKENI. CDR3 length equals 15 residues. V lost 6 bases, J lost 0 bases, and 14 bases lay in between. The CDR3 sequence is CASSREGVMNTEAFF. CDR3 DNA: TGTGCCAGCTCCCGAGAGGGGGTTATGAACACTGAAGCTTTCTTT.

This clone was observed a single time. CDR3 residues: CASSLRGQVINQPQHF. The CDR3 coding sequence is TGTGCCAGCAGCCTCCGAGGACAGGTGATCAATCAGCCCCAGCATTTT. This chain links TRBV28 with TRBJ1-5; 7 bases match TRBD1. V gave up 6 bases and J gave up 3 bases; unmatched junction bases: 11. Germline V CDR1 and CDR2: MDHEN, SYDVKM. The CDR3 spans 16 residues.

The CDR3 region is CASSLRGVKNTIYF. CDR3 sequence (DNA): TGTGCCAGCAGCTTGAGGGGCGTCAAAAACACCATATATTTT. This rearrangement joins TRBV5-6 to TRBJ1-3; D is possibly TRBD1 (5 bases). The ends were cut back, 1 base at V and 6 bases at J, with 11 bases in the middle. This CDR3 comprises 14 residues. In germline, CDR1 is SGHDT, CDR2 YYEEEE. Looking up the rest from reference TRBV5-6 and TRBJ1-3 gives the full variable domain: DAGVTQSPTHLIKTRGQQVTLRCSPKSGHDTVSWYQQALGQGPQFIFQYYEEEERQRGNFPDRFSGHQFPNYSSELNVNALLLGDSALYLCASSLRGVKNTIYFGEGSWLTVV.

The V call is TRBV5-1, the J call TRBJ2-7, with D possibly TRBD1 on 6 matching bases. CDR1 and CDR2 from the germline V gene are SGHRS and YFSETQ. The CDR3 runs to 14 residues. The V and J ends lost 4 bases and 2 bases respectively, with 13 bases between them. DNA for the CDR3: TGCGCCAGCAGCACTCCGGGACAAACCTACGAGCAGTACTTC. Translated: CASSTPGQTYEQYF. The full variable domain, with the rest looked up from reference TRBV5-1 and TRBJ2-7, is KAGVTQTPRYLIKTRGQQVTLSCSPISGHRSVSWYQQTPGQGLQFLFEYFSETQRNKGNFPGRFSGRQFSNSRSEMNVSTLELGDSALYLCASSTPGQTYEQYFGPGTRLTVT.

This chain uses TRBV7-2 with TRBJ2-1; 12 nucleotides line up with TRBD2. This CDR3 contains 15 residues. With V trimmed by 4 bases and J by 6 bases, 4 bases remained unmatched. The germline V gene encodes CDR1 SGHTA and CDR2 FQGNSA. The CDR3, as DNA: TGTGCCAGCAGCTACCTAGCGGGGGGGCGCAATGAGCAGTTCTTC. It is translated as CASSYLAGGRNEQFF.

This clone was found once. The chain recombines TRBV25-1 with TRBJ2-7, with 11 bases that match TRBD2. J lost 2 bases, V lost 8 bases, and 11 bases had no gene match. Germline CDR1 MGHDK, CDR2 SYGVNS. This CDR3 contains 16 residues. CDR3 in amino acids: CASEETSGKGTYEQYF. The CDR3 DNA reads TGTGCCAGCGAGGAGACTAGCGGGAAGGGCACCTACGAGCAGTACTTC.

The chain joins TRBV2 to TRBJ1-6; TRBD1 is a possible D gene (6 bases). The V gene's germline CDR1 is SNHLY and CDR2 FYNNEI. V lost 7 bases, J lost 10 bases, and 17 bases lay in between. The CDR3 loop spans 14 amino acids. CDR3 sequence: CASMGETGRSPLHF. The CDR3 coding sequence is TGTGCCAGCATGGGCGAGACAGGTAGATCACCCCTCCACTTT.